This entry lists 31 T cell receptor beta chains sequenced from one sample in a study of blood T cells in healthy people across ages. For the second PCR, which ran for about 7 to 12 cycles, a sample-barcoded 5' primer and a J-beta primer mix were used. Using its own MiXCR run on the 5' RACE reads, TCRdb lists one record per CDR3 protein. The profile shows about 720,000 distinct CDR3 sequences, 22% of them singletons. What was sequenced was blood. The receptors originated from a man between 65 and 79 years old in good health.

This clonotype was seen only a few times. CDR3 DNA: TGTGCCAGCAGCTTATTCCCCAATGAGCAGTTCTTC. Translation gives CASSLFPNEQFF. The chain links TRBV11-1 to TRBJ2-1; D not certain. V gave up 2 bases and J gave up 6 bases, with 5 bases separating them. This CDR3 spans 12 amino acids. Germline V gives CDR1 SGHAT, CDR2 FQDESV (reference sequence).

Only a few counts were recorded for this clonotype. The rearrangement joins TRBV20-1 to TRBJ1-6; weak D call: TRBD1 (6 bases). Germline CDR1 and CDR2: DFQATT and SNEGSKA (reference sequence). The CDR3 runs 17 residues. Trimming cost V 1 base and J 9 bases, with 22 bases left between them. CDR3 protein: CSARVSPPDSRRSPLHF. The CDR3 coding sequence is TGCAGTGCTAGAGTTAGTCCGCCGGACAGTCGGCGTTCACCCCTCCACTTT.

This chain uses TRBV3-1 with TRBJ2-3; 10 nucleotides match TRBD1. Germline V gene sequence: CDR1 LGHDT, CDR2 YNNKEL (reference sequence). The J segment lost 5 bases and the V segment lost 4 bases, leaving 9 bases of the junction unmatched. The CDR3 length is 16 residues. The CDR3 sequence is CASSPRGTGVGDTQYF. CDR3 DNA: TGTGCCAGCAGCCCCAGGGGGACAGGGGTCGGAGATACGCAGTATTTT.

V gene TRBV24-1 combines with J gene TRBJ1-2, with D perhaps TRBD1 (6 bases). The V gene's germline CDR1 is KGHDR and CDR2 SFDVKD. V shed 5 bases and J shed 7 bases, with 10 bases lying between them. This CDR3 contains 12 residues. CDR3 loop: CATSGGGGGYTF. CDR3 bases: TGTGCCACCAGTGGAGGGGGGGGTGGCTACACCTTC.

This clonotype was seen a handful of times. The chain carries TRBV2 and TRBJ2-5; perhaps TRBD1 as D (6 bases). The CDR3 is made up of 14 amino acids. Germline V CDR1 and CDR2: SNHLY, FYNNEI. V lost 6 bases and J lost 0, with 11 bases in between. Written as DNA, the CDR3 is TGTGCCAGCAGGGGACAAGCGTACCAAGAGACCCAGTACTTC. The encoded protein is CASRGQAYQETQYF. Drawing the rest from reference TRBV2 and TRBJ2-5, the complete variable domain is EPEVTQTPSHQVTQMGQEVILRCVPISNHLYFYWYRQILGQKVEFLVSFYNNEISEKSEIFDDQFSVERPDGSNFTLKIRSTKLEDSAMYFCASRGQAYQETQYFGPGTRLLVL.

This clonotype was seen a single time. This sequence joins TRBV12-3 or TRBV12-4 and TRBJ2-3; 11 bases line up with TRBD2. V trimming: 4 bases; J trimming: 5 bases; junction bases outside the gene matches: 2. This CDR3 is built from 14 residues. The CDR3 reads CASSYSGGGDTQYF. The CDR3 coding sequence is TGTGCCAGCAGTTATAGCGGGGGGGGAGATACGCAGTATTTT.

There are a few counts of this clonotype. The CDR3 loop reads CSGTGGRNEQFF. Here the CDR3 DNA reads TGCAGCGGCACAGGGGGACGCAATGAGCAGTTCTTC. The chain carries TRBV29-1 and TRBJ2-1; 8 bases are shared with TRBD1. CDR1 and CDR2 (germline): SQVTM, ANQGSEA. After removal of 7 bases from V and 6 bases from J, the junction contained 5 bases not matched to a gene. CDR3 size: 12 residues.

Regarding this clonotype: One junction end disagrees with the germline gene, perhaps due to a read error. V is TRBV12-3 or TRBV12-4 and J is TRBJ1-1; TRBD1 matches at 10 bases. The CDR3 contains 17 residues. The CDR3 sequence: CVSRPAGQGRFPTRAFF. In DNA form, the CDR3 reads TGTGTCAGCAGACCCGCGGGACAGGGGAGGTTCCCCACACGAGCTTTCTTT.

The chain carries TRBV20-1 and TRBJ1-1; D gene unclear. The CDR3 is made up of 13 amino acids. V lost 6 bases and J lost 0, with 11 bases in between. Germline lookup yields CDR1 DFQATT and CDR2 SNEGSKA (reference sequence). CDR3 nucleotide sequence: TGCAGTGCCGCCGGGCAGATGAACACTGAAGCTTTCTTT. Translating gives CSAAGQMNTEAFF.

With regard to this clonotype: An end of the junction differs from the germline gene, which may be a read error. This chain joins TRBV5-1 and TRBJ2-5, with TRBD2 as a possible D gene (5 bases). The tail of the sequence fits TRBJ2-1 better, so the J call may be wrong. The CDR3 is 14 amino acids. Germline loops: CDR1 SGHRS, CDR2 YFSETQ. DNA of the CDR3: TGCGCCAGCAGCTTCCCGGGATCCTACGATGAGCAGTTCTTC. Translated, it gives CASSFPGSYDEQFF.

This clonotype came up a few times. This chain joins TRBV4-2 and TRBJ2-7; the match to TRBD1 covers 10 bases. CDR1 LGHNA and CDR2 YNFKEQ come from the germline V gene. J lost 3 bases, V lost 2 bases, and 7 bases had no gene match. CDR3 length: 16 residues. In nucleotides, the CDR3 is TGTGCCAGCAGCCAAACAACCGGGACAGGGGTCTACGAGCAGTACTTC. Protein: CASSQTTGTGVYEQYF.

The genes are TRBV7-9 and TRBJ2-3; 7 nucleotides agree with TRBD2. J gave up 1 base and V 1 base, and 8 bases lay outside the gene matches. Germline V CDR1 and CDR2: SEHNR, FQNEAQ (reference sequence). This CDR3 comprises 17 residues. The CDR3 bases are TGTGCCAGCAGCTTAGATAGGAGCGGGGAGCGCACAGATACGCAGTATTTT. This encodes CASSLDRSGERTDTQYF.

The chain uses TRBV7-2 and TRBJ1-5; TRBD1 is a possible D gene (6 bases). V lost 6 bases, J lost 5 bases, and 23 bases lay in between. CDR1 and CDR2 (germline): SGHTA, FQGNSA. This CDR3 is built from 17 residues. Here the CDR3 reads CASSPRRGAISHQPQHF. CDR3 nucleotides: TGTGCCAGCAGTCCCAGACGGGGGGCTATAAGTCATCAGCCCCAGCATTTT. The whole variable domain, filled in from reference TRBV7-2 and TRBJ1-5, reads GAGVSQSPSNKVTEKGKDVELRCDPISGHTALYWYRQSLGQGLEFLIYFQGNSAPDKSGLPSDRFSAERTGGSVSTLTIQRTQQEDSAVYLCASSPRRGAISHQPQHFGDGTRLSIL.

The count of this clonotype is one. The chain couples TRBV27 to TRBJ2-1, with TRBD2 identical over 8 bases. V lost 5 bases and J lost 0; bases outside the gene matches: 6. The germline V gene encodes CDR1 MNHEY and CDR2 SMNVEV (reference sequence). The CDR3 runs to 16 residues. For the CDR3, the DNA is TGTGCCAGCAGTAGGCGGGAGGTTAGCTCCTACAATGAGCAGTTCTTC. This encodes CASSRREVSSYNEQFF.

This clonotype has only a few counts. The genes are TRBV7-9 and TRBJ2-4; 9 bases fit TRBD1. The V and J ends lost 5 bases and 8 bases, in that order; junction bases with no gene match: 7. The CDR3 covers 14 residues. Germline V gene data show CDR1 as SEHNR and CDR2 as FQNEAQ (reference sequence). Here the CDR3 reads CASSSGTGMDIQYF. The DNA for the CDR3 is TGTGCCAGCAGCAGCGGGACAGGGATGGACATTCAGTACTTC.

V usage is TRBV25-1 and J usage is TRBJ2-2, with 9 nucleotides matching TRBD1. V lost 3 bases to trimming and J lost 7 bases; unmatched junction nucleotides: 12. This CDR3 is built from 17 residues. Germline lookup yields CDR1 MGHDK and CDR2 SYGVNS. The CDR3 coding sequence is TGTGCCAGCAGTGACGGACTAGGGACAGGGCGGTTCGGGGAGCTGTTTTTT. Protein sequence: CASSDGLGTGRFGELFF.

This chain joins TRBV12-3 or TRBV12-4 and TRBJ2-1; 12 bases agree with TRBD2. J lost 4 bases, V lost 7 bases, and 11 bases had no gene match. The CDR3 length is 17 residues. The CDR3 spells CASIPRLAGANYNEQFF. As DNA, the CDR3 is TGTGCCAGCATCCCCCGACTAGCGGGGGCCAATTACAATGAGCAGTTCTTC.

This clonotype showed up many times. The chain links TRBV7-9 to TRBJ1-2, with a possible D match to TRBD1 (6 bases). The V gene's germline CDR1 is SEHNR and CDR2 FQNEAQ (reference sequence). The CDR3 is 12 residues long. V was cut by 8 bases and J by 7 bases, with 14 bases left in between. Here the CDR3 DNA reads TGTGCCAGCGGGGACACCGTCGGTGGCTACACCTTC. Encoded protein: CASGDTVGGYTF.

The chain recombines TRBV28 with TRBJ2-7; the D is unclear. Deletions cut 2 bases from V and 1 base from J, with 15 bases between. Germline assignment: CDR1 MDHEN and CDR2 SYDVKM. This CDR3 is built from 16 residues. This CDR3 reads CASSLPLRAASYEQYF. The CDR3, as DNA: TGTGCCAGCAGTTTACCCCTTAGGGCAGCTTCCTACGAGCAGTACTTC.

This clonotype was seen once. The chain employs TRBV5-1 and TRBJ2-7; D may be TRBD1 (6 bases). The J call may be in error: the DNA end matches TRBJ2-1 better. CDR1 is SGHRS and CDR2 is YFSETQ in the germline V gene. The CDR3 sequence is 15 residues long. CDR3 DNA sequence: TGCGCCAGCAGCTCTACTAGGGACAAGGCAAATGAGCAGTTCTTC. It is translated as CASSSTRDKANEQFF.

This clonotype was seen a few times. The chain recombines TRBV12-3 or TRBV12-4 with TRBJ2-3; TRBD2 matches at 9 bases. Trimming took 5 bases from V and 1 from J; bases not matched to a gene: 4. This CDR3 spans 15 amino acids. For the CDR3, the DNA is TGTGCCAGCAGTCAAGAGCGGGGGGGCACAGATACGCAGTATTTT. As protein: CASSQERGGTDTQYF.

The rearrangement links TRBV12-3 or TRBV12-4 to TRBJ2-1, with a weak D call TRBD2 (5 bases). Trimming pared 6 bases from V and 0 bases from J, leaving 12 bases between. The CDR3 runs 15 residues. In DNA, the CDR3 is TGTGCCAGCAGGCTTAGCGCAAGCTCCTACAATGAGCAGTTCTTC. Protein product: CASRLSASSYNEQFF.

This clonotype was seen many times. The chain combines TRBV29-1 with TRBJ1-4; maybe TRBD1 (5 bases). V lost 4 bases and J 5 bases, leaving 5 bases between the germline ends. This CDR3 comprises 11 residues. Germline V gene data show CDR1 as SQVTM and CDR2 as ANQGSEA. The CDR3 protein is CSVGGNEKLFF. The CDR3 bases are TGCAGCGTTGGGGGGAATGAAAAACTGTTTTTT.

CDR3 loop: CSARVTSGDLETQYF. The CDR3 DNA is TGCAGTGCTAGAGTGACTAGCGGGGATCTAGAGACCCAGTACTTC. The V gene is TRBV20-1, the J gene TRBJ2-5; 11 positions match TRBD2. In germline, CDR1 is DFQATT, CDR2 SNEGSKA (reference sequence). This CDR3 is built from 15 residues. Trimming took 1 base from V and 4 from J; bases not matched to a gene: 5.

This chain joins TRBV20-1 and TRBJ2-3; 10 bases fit TRBD1. The CDR3 has 15 amino acids. V lost 8 bases, J lost 6 bases, and 14 bases stayed unmatched. Germline V gene lookup returns CDR1 DFQATT and CDR2 SNEGSKA (reference sequence). DNA for the CDR3: TGCAGTCCTAAGAGAATCGGGACAGGGGCCGATACGCAGTATTTT. Translating it yields CSPKRIGTGADTQYF.

This chain connects TRBV6-1 to TRBJ1-5; D is undetermined. Germline values: CDR1 MNHNS, CDR2 SASEGT. V lost 6 bases and J lost 2, with 11 bases in between. This CDR3 has 14 amino acids. Here the CDR3 reads CASSGIGGNQPQHF. The CDR3 DNA reads TGTGCCAGCAGCGGTATCGGGGGCAATCAGCCCCAGCATTTT.

This clonotype was detected only a few times. The V gene is TRBV3-1, the J gene TRBJ1-1; D remains ambiguous. V was shortened by 2 bases and J by 1 base, with 5 bases between the two germline ends. Germline assignment: CDR1 LGHDT and CDR2 YNNKEL (reference sequence). This CDR3 region has 13 residues. For the CDR3, the DNA is TGTGCCAGCAGCCAAAACAGGAACACTGAAGCTTTCTTT. Translated, it gives CASSQNRNTEAFF.

The chain joins TRBV5-1 to TRBJ2-3, with 8 bases lining up with TRBD2. Germline V gives CDR1 SGHRS, CDR2 YFSETQ. This CDR3 has 16 residues. The V and J ends lost 0 bases and 9 bases, in that order; junction bases with no gene match: 12. The CDR3 loop is CASSLVSAGGAGTQYF. CDR3 in DNA: TGCGCCAGCAGCTTGGTATCGGCGGGGGGCGCGGGGACGCAGTATTTT.

The V call is TRBV10-3, the J call TRBJ2-2; D is uncertain. V lost 11 bases and J 7 bases, leaving 20 bases between the germline ends. Germline values: CDR1 ENHRY, CDR2 SYGVKD. The CDR3 is 14 residues long. CDR3 in amino acids: CASRKDTAIGELFF. DNA for the CDR3: TGTGCCTCCCGAAAAGACACGGCGATCGGGGAGCTGTTTTTT.

This chain joins TRBV9 and TRBJ1-5; D is uncertain. Germline V CDR1 and CDR2: SGDLS, YYNGEE. The CDR3 loop spans 14 amino acids. V lost 4 bases, J lost 11 bases, and 19 bases lay in between. The CDR3 reads CASSPNTFDIAQHF. CDR3 bases: TGTGCCAGCAGCCCAAACACGTTCGATATCGCCCAGCATTTT.

This clonotype was seen ten or more times. The chain has TRBV29-1 and TRBJ1-5; 8 bases map to TRBD1. The CDR3 has 14 amino acids. V trimming: 4 bases; J trimming: 3 bases; junction bases outside the gene matches: 5. Germline CDR1 is SQVTM and CDR2 is ANQGSEA. Written as DNA, the CDR3 is TGCAGCGTTGGGACAGGGACTTTCAATCAGCCCCAGCATTTT. This translates into CSVGTGTFNQPQHF.